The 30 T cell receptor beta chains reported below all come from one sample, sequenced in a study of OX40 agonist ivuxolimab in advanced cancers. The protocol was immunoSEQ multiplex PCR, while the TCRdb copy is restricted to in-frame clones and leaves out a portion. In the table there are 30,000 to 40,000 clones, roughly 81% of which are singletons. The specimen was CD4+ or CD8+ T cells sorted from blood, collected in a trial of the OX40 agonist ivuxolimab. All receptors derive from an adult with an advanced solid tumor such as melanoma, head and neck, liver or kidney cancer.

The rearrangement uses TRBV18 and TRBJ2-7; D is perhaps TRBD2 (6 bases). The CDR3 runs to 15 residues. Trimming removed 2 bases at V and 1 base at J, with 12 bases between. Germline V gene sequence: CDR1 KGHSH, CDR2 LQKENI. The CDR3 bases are TGTGCCAGCTCACCAGCTAGCGCTCCTTCCTACGAGCAGTACTTC. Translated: CASSPASAPSYEQYF.

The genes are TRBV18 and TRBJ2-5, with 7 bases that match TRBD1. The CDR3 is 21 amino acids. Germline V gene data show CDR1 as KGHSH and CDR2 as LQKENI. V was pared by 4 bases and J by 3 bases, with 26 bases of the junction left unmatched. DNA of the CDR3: TGTGCCAGCTCACTCGGACAGGAACTTGGTCGACCTACCCTTAAAAAAGAGACCCAGTACTTC. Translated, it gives CASSLGQELGRPTLKKETQYF.

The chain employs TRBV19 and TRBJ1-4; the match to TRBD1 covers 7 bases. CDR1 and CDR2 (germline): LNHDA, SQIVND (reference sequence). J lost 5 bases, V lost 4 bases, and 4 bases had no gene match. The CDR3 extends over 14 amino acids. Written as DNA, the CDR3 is TGTGCCAGTAGTACAGGGGGACAGAATGAAAAACTGTTTTTT. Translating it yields CASSTGGQNEKLFF.

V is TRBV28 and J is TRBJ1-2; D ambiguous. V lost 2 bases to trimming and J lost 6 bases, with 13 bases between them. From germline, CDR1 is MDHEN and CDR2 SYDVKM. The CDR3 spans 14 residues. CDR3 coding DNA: TGTGCCAGCAGTTTAACGGACGCCCGCGATGGCTACACCTTC. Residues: CASSLTDARDGYTF.

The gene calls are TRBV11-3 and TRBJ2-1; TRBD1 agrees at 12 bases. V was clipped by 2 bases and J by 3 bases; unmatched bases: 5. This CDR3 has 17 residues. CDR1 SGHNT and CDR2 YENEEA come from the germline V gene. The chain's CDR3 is CASSLRGTGGNYNEQFF. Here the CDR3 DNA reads TGTGCCAGCAGCTTAAGAGGGACAGGGGGCAACTACAATGAGCAGTTCTTC.

DNA of the CDR3: TGTGCCAGCAGCTTAGAACAGGGGGCGACCGGCTACACCTTC. Translated: CASSLEQGATGYTF. The chain employs TRBV7-8 and TRBJ1-2; TRBD1 matches 9 bases. V trimming: 1 base; J trimming: 8 bases; junction bases outside the gene matches: 5. Germline lookup yields CDR1 SGHVS and CDR2 FQNEAQ. The CDR3 is 14 amino acids. The full variable domain, in which reference TRBV7-8 and TRBJ1-2 provide the parts outside the CDR3, is GAGVSQSPRYKVAKRGQDVALRCDPISGHVSLFWYQQALGQGPEFLTYFQNEAQLDKSGLPSDRFFAERPEGSVSTLKIQRTQQEDSAVYLCASSLEQGATGYTFGSGTRLTVV.

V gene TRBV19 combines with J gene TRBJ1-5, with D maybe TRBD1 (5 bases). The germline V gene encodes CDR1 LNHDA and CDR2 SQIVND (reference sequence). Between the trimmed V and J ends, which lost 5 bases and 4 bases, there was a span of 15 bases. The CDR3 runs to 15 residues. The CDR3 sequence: CASSPGHSINQPQHF. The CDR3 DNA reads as TGTGCCAGTAGTCCAGGGCACTCCATTAATCAGCCCCAGCATTTT.

This chain's CDR3 is CASSLLIAGGRNEQFF. CDR3 in DNA: TGTGCCAGCAGCTTACTCATAGCGGGAGGTAGAAATGAGCAGTTCTTC. The chain links TRBV7-9 to TRBJ2-1; 10 bases are a match to TRBD2. The CDR3 extends over 16 amino acids. Germline V gives CDR1 SEHNR, CDR2 FQNEAQ (reference sequence). J was trimmed by 7 bases and V by 2 bases; bases with no gene match: 8.

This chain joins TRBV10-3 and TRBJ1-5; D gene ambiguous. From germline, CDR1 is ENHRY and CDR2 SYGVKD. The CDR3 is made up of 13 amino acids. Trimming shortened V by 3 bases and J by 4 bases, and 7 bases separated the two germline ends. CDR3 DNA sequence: TGTGCCATCAGTGAACTGGATAATCAGCCCCAGCATTTT. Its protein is CAISELDNQPQHF.

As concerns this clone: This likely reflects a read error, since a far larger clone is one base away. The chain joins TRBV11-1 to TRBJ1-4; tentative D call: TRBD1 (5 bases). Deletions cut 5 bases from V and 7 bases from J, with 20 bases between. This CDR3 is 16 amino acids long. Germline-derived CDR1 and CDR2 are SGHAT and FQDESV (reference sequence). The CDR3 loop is CASSQDLPGVFEKLFF. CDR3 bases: TGTGCCAGCAGCCAAGATCTTCCGGGGGTTTTTGAAAAACTGTTTTTT.

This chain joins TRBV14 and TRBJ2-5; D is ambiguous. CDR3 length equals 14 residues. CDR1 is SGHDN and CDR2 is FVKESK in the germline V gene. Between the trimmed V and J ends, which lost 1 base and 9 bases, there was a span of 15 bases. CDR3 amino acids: CASSQGGGGRAQYF. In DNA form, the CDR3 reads TGTGCCAGCAGCCAAGGTGGTGGCGGACGGGCCCAGTACTTC.

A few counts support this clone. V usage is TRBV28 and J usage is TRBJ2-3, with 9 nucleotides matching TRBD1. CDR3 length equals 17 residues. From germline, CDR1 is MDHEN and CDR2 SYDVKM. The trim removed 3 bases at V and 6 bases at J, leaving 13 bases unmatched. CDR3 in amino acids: CASSFSPGQGSPDTQYF. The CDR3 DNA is TGTGCCAGCAGTTTCTCCCCGGGACAGGGTTCCCCCGATACGCAGTATTTT.

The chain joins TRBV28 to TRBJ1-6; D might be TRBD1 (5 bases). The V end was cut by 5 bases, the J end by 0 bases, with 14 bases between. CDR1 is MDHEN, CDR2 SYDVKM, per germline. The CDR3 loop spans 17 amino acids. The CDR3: CASSPAGPSSYNSPLHF. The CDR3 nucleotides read TGTGCCAGCAGTCCCGCGGGACCGAGCTCCTATAATTCACCCCTCCACTTT.

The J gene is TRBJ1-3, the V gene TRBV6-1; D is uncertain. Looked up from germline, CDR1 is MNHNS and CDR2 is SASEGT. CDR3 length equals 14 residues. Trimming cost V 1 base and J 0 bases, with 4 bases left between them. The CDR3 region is CASSEGGSGNTIYF. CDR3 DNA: TGTGCCAGCAGTGAAGGCGGCTCTGGAAACACCATATATTTT.

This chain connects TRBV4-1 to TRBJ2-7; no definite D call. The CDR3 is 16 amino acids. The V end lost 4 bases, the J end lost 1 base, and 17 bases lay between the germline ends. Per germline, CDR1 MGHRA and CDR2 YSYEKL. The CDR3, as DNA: TGCGCCAGCAGCCCGGTCGGGCAGGTAGGATCCTACGAGCAGTACTTC. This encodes CASSPVGQVGSYEQYF.

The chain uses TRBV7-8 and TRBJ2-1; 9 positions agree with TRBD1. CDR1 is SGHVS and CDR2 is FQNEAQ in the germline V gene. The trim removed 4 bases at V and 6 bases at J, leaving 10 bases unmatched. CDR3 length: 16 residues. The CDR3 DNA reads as TGTGCCAGCAGCTCAAGCCCGGGACAGGGTTTCAATGAGCAGTTCTTC. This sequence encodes CASSSSPGQGFNEQFF.

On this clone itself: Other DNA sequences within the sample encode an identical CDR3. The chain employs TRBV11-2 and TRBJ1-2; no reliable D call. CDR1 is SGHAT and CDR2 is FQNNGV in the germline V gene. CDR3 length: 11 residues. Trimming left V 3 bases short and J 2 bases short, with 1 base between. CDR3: CASSFNYGYTF. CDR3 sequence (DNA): TGTGCCAGCAGCTTCAACTATGGCTACACCTTC.

CDR3 loop: CASSLRGAGTEAFF. DNA of the CDR3: TGTGCCAGCAGCTTACGGGGCGCGGGCACTGAAGCTTTCTTT. V usage is TRBV7-9 and J usage is TRBJ1-1; possibly TRBD1 for D (5 bases). The CDR3 covers 14 residues. V was pared by 2 bases and J by 4 bases, with 11 bases between. CDR1 and CDR2 from the germline V gene are SEHNR and FQNEAQ (reference sequence).

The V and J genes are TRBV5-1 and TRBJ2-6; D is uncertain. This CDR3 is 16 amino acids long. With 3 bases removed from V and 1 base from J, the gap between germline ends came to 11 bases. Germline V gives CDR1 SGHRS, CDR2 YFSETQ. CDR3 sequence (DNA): TGCGCCAGCAGCTCCCCCGACGGATCTGGGGCCAACGTCCTGACTTTC. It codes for CASSSPDGSGANVLTF. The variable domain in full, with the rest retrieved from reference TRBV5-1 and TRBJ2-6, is KAGVTQTPRYLIKTRGQQVTLSCSPISGHRSVSWYQQTPGQGLQFLFEYFSETQRNKGNFPGRFSGRQFSNSRSEMNVSTLELGDSALYLCASSSPDGSGANVLTFGAGSRLTVL.

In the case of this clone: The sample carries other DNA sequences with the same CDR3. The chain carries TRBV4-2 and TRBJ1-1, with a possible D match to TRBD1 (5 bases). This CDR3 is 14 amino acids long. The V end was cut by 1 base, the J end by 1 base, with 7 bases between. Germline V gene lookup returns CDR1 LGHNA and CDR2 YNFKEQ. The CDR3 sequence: CASSQGGANTEAFF. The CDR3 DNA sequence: TGTGCCAGCAGCCAAGGAGGGGCGAACACTGAAGCTTTCTTT.

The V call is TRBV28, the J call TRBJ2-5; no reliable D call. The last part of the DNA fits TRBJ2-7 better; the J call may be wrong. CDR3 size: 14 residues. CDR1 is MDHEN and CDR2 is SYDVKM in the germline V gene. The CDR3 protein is CASSSVQLRYEQYF. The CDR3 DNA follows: TGTGCCAGCAGTTCGGTGCAGCTCAGGTACGAGCAGTACTTC.

In DNA form, the CDR3 reads TGCGCCAGCAGCCCGGACAGAAATAATTCACCCCTCCACTTT. It codes for CASSPDRNNSPLHF. V gene TRBV5-1 combines with J gene TRBJ1-6; D possibly corresponds to TRBD1 (6 bases). V lost 4 bases to trimming and J lost 5 bases, with 10 bases between them. The CDR3 is 14 residues long. Germline assignment: CDR1 SGHRS and CDR2 YFSETQ.

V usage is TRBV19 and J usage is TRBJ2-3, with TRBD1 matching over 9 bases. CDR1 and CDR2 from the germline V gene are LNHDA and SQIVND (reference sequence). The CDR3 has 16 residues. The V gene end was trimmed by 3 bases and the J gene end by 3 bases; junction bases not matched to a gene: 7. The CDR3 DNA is TGTGCCAGTAGTATCTCGACAGGGGGATGGACAGATACGCAGTATTTT. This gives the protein CASSISTGGWTDTQYF.

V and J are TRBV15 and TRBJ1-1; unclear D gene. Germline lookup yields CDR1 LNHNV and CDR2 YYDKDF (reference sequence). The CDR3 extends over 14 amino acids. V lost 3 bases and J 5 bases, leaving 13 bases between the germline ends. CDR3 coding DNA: TGTGCCACCAGCAGTGGAGGGCGGGATACTGAAGCTTTCTTT. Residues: CATSSGGRDTEAFF.

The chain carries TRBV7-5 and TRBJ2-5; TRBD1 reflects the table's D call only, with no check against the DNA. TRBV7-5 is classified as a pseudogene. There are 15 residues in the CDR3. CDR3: CVRSSGAEPQETQYF. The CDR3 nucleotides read TGTGTCAGAAGCTCAGGGGCTGAACCCCAAGAGACCCAGTACTTC.

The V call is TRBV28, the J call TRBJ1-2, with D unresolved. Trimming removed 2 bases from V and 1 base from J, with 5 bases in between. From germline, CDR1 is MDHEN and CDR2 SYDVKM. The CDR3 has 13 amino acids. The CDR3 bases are TGTGCCAGCAGTTTAATGAGTAACTATGGCTACACCTTC. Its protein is CASSLMSNYGYTF.

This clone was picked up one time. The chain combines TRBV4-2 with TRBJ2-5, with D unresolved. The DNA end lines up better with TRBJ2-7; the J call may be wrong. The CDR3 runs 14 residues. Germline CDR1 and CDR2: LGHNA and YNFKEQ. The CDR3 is CASSQVDGYYEQYF. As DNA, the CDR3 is TGTGCCAGCAGCCAGGTGGACGGATACTACGAGCAGTACTTC.

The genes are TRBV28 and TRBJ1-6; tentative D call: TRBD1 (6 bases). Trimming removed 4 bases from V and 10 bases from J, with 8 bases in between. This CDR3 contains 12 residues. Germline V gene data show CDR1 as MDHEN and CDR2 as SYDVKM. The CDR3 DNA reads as TGTGCCAGCAGTTACAGGGACTCACCCCTCCACTTT. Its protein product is CASSYRDSPLHF.

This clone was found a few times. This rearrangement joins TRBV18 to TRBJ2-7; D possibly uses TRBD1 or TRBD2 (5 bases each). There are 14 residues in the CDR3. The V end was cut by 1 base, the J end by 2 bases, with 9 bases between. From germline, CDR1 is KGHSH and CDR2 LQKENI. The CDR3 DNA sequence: TGTGCCAGCTCACCACGAGGGGCCACCTACGAGCAGTACTTC. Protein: CASSPRGATYEQYF.

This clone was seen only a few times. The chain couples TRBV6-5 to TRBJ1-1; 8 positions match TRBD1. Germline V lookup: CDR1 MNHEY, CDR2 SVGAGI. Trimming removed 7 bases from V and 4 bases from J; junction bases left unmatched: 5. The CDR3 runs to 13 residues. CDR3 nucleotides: TGTGCCAGCAATACAGGGGGGGCCACTGAAGCTTTCTTT. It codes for CASNTGGATEAFF.